This T cell receptor (beta chain) originates from a study of identical twins. The ends were cut back, 4 bases at V and 5 bases at J, with 11 bases in the middle. CDR1 MNHNS and CDR2 SASEGT come from the germline V gene. The CDR3 spans 13 residues. TCRdb reprocessed the 5' RACE reads via MiXCR and lists one record per CDR3 protein. Of hundreds of thousands of distinct CDR3 sequences in the sample, about 7.5% were seen once. This clonotype has ten or more counts. The sample was also linked to a second study, of yellow fever vaccine responses in identical twins.

The clonotype comes from a woman aged 18 to 35 in good health. The V and J genes are TRBV6-1 and TRBJ2-5; the D gene is possibly TRBD2 (6 bases). Sample: memory (CD45RO+) T cells sorted from blood. DNA for the CDR3: TGTGCCAGCAGTGGACTAGGAGGCGAGACCCAGTACTTC. The encoded protein is CASSGLGGETQYF.